This entry describes one T cell receptor (beta chain). CDR1 is MRHNA, CDR2 SNTAGT, per germline. Unmatched junction bases numbered 6, after V lost 6 bases and J lost 7 bases. The CDR3 runs to 14 residues. The data derive from a study of cytomegalovirus exposure and HLA in healthy donors. The PCR had 60 Vbeta and 13 Jbeta primers. Profiled with immunoSEQ multiplex PCR; TCRdb holds only in-frame clones, not every one. In total, the table holds roughly 110,000 clones. Sequencing input: PBMCs. The chain combines TRBV6-4 with TRBJ2-3, with TRBD2 matching 11 bases. The clonotype was recovered from a man younger than 45 in good health and CMV-seronegative. This CDR3 reads CASRPSGGINTQYF. Written as DNA, the CDR3 is TGTGCCAGCAGACCTAGCGGGGGGATAAATACGCAGTATTTT.